This TCR beta chain stems from a study of post-analysis software for immune sequencing data. Study-wide points: There was significantly lower normalized Chao1 diversity in multiple sclerosis patients than in controls. When patients were compared with controls, about five TRBV segments were more frequent, TRBV5-6, TRBV5-1 and TRBV20-1 among them. When the samples were clustered directly with F measure, those that had been prepared in the same batch showed strong co-clustering.

In regard to this clonotype: What it binds is unknown.

The length of the CDR3 is 17 residues. The J segment lost 4 bases and the V segment lost 5 bases, leaving 12 bases of the junction unmatched. Unique molecular identifiers had been added to the TCR beta cDNA libraries. There were about 1 to 10 million T cells, and about half a million cDNA molecules came from them. TCRdb processed the PCR reads anew with MiXCR; each CDR3 protein has one entry. This repertoire shows 500,000 to 600,000 distinct CDR3 sequences, around 40% found once; its top ten account for approximately 1.7%. Sequenced input: blood. The V call is TRBV12-3 or TRBV12-4, the J call TRBJ2-3; TRBD2 matches at 10 bases. The receptor was derived from a girl aged 10-17 years with multiple sclerosis. CDR3 protein: CASSRSLLAGNPDTQYF. Written as DNA, the CDR3 is TGTGCCAGCAGTCGAAGTTTACTAGCGGGGAACCCAGATACGCAGTATTTT.